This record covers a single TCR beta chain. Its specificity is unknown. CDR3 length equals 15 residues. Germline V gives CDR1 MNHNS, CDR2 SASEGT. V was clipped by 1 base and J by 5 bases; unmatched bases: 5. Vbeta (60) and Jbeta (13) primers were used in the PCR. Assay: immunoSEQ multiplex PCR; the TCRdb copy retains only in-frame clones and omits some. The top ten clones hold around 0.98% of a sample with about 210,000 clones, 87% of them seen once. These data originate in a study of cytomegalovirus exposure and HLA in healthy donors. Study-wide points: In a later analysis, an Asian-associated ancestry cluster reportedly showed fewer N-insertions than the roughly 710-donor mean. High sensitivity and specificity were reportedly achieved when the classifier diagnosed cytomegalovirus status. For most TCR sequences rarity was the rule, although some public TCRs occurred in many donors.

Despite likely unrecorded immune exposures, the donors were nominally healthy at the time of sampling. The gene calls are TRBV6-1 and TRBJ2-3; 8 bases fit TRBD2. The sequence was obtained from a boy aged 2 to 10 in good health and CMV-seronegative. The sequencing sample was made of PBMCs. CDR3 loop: CASSEGAGAGDTQYF. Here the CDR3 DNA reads TGTGCCAGCAGTGAAGGAGCGGGAGCTGGAGATACGCAGTATTTT.